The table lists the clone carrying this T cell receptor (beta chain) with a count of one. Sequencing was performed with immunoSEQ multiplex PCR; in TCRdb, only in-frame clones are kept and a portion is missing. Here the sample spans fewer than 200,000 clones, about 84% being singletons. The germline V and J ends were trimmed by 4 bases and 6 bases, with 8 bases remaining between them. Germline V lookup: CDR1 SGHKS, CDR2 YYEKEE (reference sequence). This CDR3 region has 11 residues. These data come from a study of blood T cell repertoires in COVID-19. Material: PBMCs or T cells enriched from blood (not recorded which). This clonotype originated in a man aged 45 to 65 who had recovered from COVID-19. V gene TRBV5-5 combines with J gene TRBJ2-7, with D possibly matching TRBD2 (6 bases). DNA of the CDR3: TGTGCCAGCAGCGGGGACTTCGAGCAGTACTTC. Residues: CASSGDFEQYF. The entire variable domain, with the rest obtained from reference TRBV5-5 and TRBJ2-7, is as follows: DAGVTQSPTHLIKTRGQQVTLRCSPISGHKSVSWYQQVLGQGPQFIFQYYEKEERGRGNFPDRFSARQFPNYSSELNVNALLLGDSALYLCASSGDFEQYFGPGTRLTVT.